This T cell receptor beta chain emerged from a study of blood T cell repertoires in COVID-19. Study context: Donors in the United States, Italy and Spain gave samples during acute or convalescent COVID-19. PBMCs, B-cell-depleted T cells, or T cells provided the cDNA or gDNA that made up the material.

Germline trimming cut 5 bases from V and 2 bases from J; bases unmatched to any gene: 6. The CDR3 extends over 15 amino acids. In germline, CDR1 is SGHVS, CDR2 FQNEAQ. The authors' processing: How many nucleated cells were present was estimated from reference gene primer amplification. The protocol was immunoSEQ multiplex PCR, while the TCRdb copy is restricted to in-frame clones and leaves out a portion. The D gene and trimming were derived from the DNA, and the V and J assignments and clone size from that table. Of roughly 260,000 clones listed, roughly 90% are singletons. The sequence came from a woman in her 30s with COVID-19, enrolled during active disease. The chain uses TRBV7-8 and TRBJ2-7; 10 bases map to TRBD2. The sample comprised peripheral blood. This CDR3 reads CASSDPTSGPYEQYF. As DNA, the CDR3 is TGTGCCAGCAGCGATCCGACTAGCGGGCCCTACGAGCAGTACTTC.